This TCR beta chain was observed in a study of T cell changes during pregnancy in multiple sclerosis (dated by TCRdb to about 2019). Regarding the research as a whole: The study looked at changes in the T cell repertoire across pregnancy in women with multiple sclerosis.

Library creation used the immunoSEQ multiplex PCR assay. The table comes from immuneACCESS by way of TCRdb, which keeps in-frame sequences with V and J called. Part of the clones is missing from these tables; in studies checked, under half for an unresolved V gene and the rest for unknown reasons. The table for this sample lists 35,000 to 40,000 clones; around 91% of them were counted only once. More than 0.55% of the sample belongs to the ten largest clones. For this clone: What this receptor recognizes is not known. No base qualities exist here, and no much larger clone lies one base off it.

From the cysteine through the phenylalanine, the CDR3 covers 14 amino acids. Only the CDR3 DNA is retained, 42 bases long and in frame from the first base. Reading the germline V gene gives CDR1 SGHDT and CDR2 YYEEEE. Trimming removed 1 base from V and 2 bases from J; the gene matches leave 3 bases unexplained. The V and J segments used are TRBV5-6 and TRBJ2-7, with 7 bases aligning to TRBD1. This clonotype was sampled from a female donor with multiple sclerosis, enrolled in a pregnancy study. Sequencing used CD4+ T cells from peripheral blood mononuclear cells, obtained in the second trimester of pregnancy. The CDR3 corresponds to CASSLRDSPYEQYF. The nucleotide sequence reads TGTGCCAGCAGCTTGCGGGACAGTCCCTACGAGCAGTACTTC.